The 14 T cell receptor beta chains reported below all come from one sample, sequenced in a study of shared clonotypes between healthy human individuals. Clones were sequenced by immunoSEQ multiplex PCR, and TCRdb holds only the in-frame ones, with some missing. In the table there are around 430,000 clones, around 75% of which are singletons. Sequences were obtained from PBMCs. Receptors were obtained from a middle-aged woman in good health. Some clones in this sample may be carry-over from other donors' samples.

This chain connects TRBV27 to TRBJ2-2; TRBD2 matches 11 bases. The CDR3 has 16 amino acids. Germline V gene data show CDR1 as MNHEY and CDR2 as SMNVEV (reference sequence). The V gene end was trimmed by 7 bases and the J gene end by 4 bases; junction bases not matched to a gene: 8. The CDR3 DNA is TGTGCCAGCACCAACCTCGGGACTAGCGGCACCGGGGAGCTGTTTTTT. Amino acids: CASTNLGTSGTGELFF.

The J gene is TRBJ2-3, the V gene TRBV4-1; maybe TRBD2 (5 bases). V lost 0 bases to trimming and J lost 2 bases, with 18 bases between them. Germline V gene lookup returns CDR1 MGHRA and CDR2 YSYEKL. CDR3 size: 18 residues. DNA for the CDR3: TGCGCCAGCAGCCAAGAACCGCCGGGGTTTATCACCACAGATACGCAGTATTTT. Protein sequence: CASSQEPPGFITTDTQYF.

CDR3 loop: CASRDRDRTWNEQFF. The CDR3 bases are TGTGCCAGCAGAGATCGGGACAGGACGTGGAATGAGCAGTTCTTC. The chain uses TRBV5-6 and TRBJ2-1; TRBD1 matches 8 bases. This CDR3 has 15 residues. J was trimmed by 7 bases and V by 5 bases; bases with no gene match: 11. CDR1 SGHDT and CDR2 YYEEEE come from the germline V gene.

J is TRBJ2-5 and V is TRBV7-3; 7 nucleotides align to TRBD1. Germline V lookup: CDR1 SGHTA, CDR2 FQGTGA. The CDR3 consists of 15 residues. V lost 5 bases, J lost 5 bases, and 11 bases stayed unmatched. CDR3 sequence: CASSQTGTVLETQYF. The DNA for the CDR3 is TGTGCCAGCAGCCAGACAGGGACGGTTTTGGAGACCCAGTACTTC.

The genes are TRBV5-4 and TRBJ2-5; maybe TRBD2 (5 bases). CDR3 length: 13 residues. CDR1 is SGHNT and CDR2 is YYREEE in the germline V gene (reference sequence). Deletions cut 0 bases from V and 5 bases from J, with 8 bases between. This CDR3 reads CASSLDRTETQYF. CDR3 in DNA: TGTGCCAGCAGCTTGGATAGGACTGAGACCCAGTACTTC.

The chain employs TRBV6-6 and TRBJ2-2; D not certain. The V gene lost 3 bases and the J gene lost 2 bases, with 1 base spanning the gap. This CDR3 is 12 amino acids long. Germline V gene data show CDR1 as MNHNY and CDR2 as SVGAGI (reference sequence). CDR3 sequence (DNA): TGTGCCAGCAGTTATAACACCGGGGAGCTGTTTTTT. It is translated as CASSYNTGELFF.

J is TRBJ2-3 and V is TRBV7-3; 7 bases map to TRBD1. Germline V lookup: CDR1 SGHTA, CDR2 FQGTGA. CDR3 length equals 14 residues. The V and J ends lost 2 bases and 4 bases, in that order; junction bases with no gene match: 3. The CDR3 loop reads CASSLGQVADTQYF. CDR3 coding DNA: TGTGCCAGCAGCTTAGGACAGGTAGCAGATACGCAGTATTTT.

This chain joins TRBV2 and TRBJ1-5; no clear D. Trimming removed 6 bases at V and 5 bases at J, with 11 bases between. In germline, CDR1 is SNHLY, CDR2 FYNNEI. The CDR3 sequence is 13 residues long. The CDR3 sequence: CASRDDGHQPQHF. CDR3 nucleotides: TGTGCCAGCAGGGACGACGGCCATCAGCCCCAGCATTTT.

This clone was seen more than once but under ten times. This sequence joins TRBV2 and TRBJ2-5; TRBD2 is a possible D gene (6 bases). The DNA matches TRBJ2-7 better at its end, which makes the J call doubtful. The V gene's germline CDR1 is SNHLY and CDR2 FYNNEI. The CDR3 runs 14 residues. The DNA of the CDR3 is TGTGCCAGCAAAAGACTAGAGCGGAACTACGAGCAGTACTTC. This gives the protein CASKRLERNYEQYF.

As to this clone: The junction departs from the called germline gene at one end, perhaps through a read error. V is TRBV4-2 and J is TRBJ2-5; no reliable D call. The CDR3 has 16 residues. CDR1 LGHNA and CDR2 YNFKEQ come from the germline V gene. CDR3 region: CASSQDRAASQGTQYF. In nucleotides, the CDR3 is TGTGCCAGCAGCCAAGATCGAGCCGCCTCCCAAGGGACCCAGTACTTC.

The CDR3 here is CASRSGALQHF. Here the CDR3 DNA reads TGTGCCAGCAGGTCTGGGGCCCTCCAGCATTTT. The gene calls are TRBV28 and TRBJ1-5, with D possibly matching TRBD1 (5 bases). Germline loops: CDR1 MDHEN, CDR2 SYDVKM. There are 11 residues in the CDR3. V lost 6 bases and J lost 12, with 12 bases in between.

Only one count was recorded for this clone. One end of the junction fails to match germline, which may point to a read error. The gene calls are TRBV7-7 and TRBJ2-2; maybe TRBD2 (5 bases). The CDR3 runs to 15 residues. Germline V gene data show CDR1 as SSHAT and CDR2 as FNYEAQ (reference sequence). The CDR3 region is CASSTYSGNTGELFF. In DNA, the CDR3 is TGTGCTAGCAGCACGTACAGCGGAAACACCGGGGAGCTGTTTTTT.

The CDR3 nucleotides read TGTGCCAGCAGTAAACAGGGGGGGAGCACAGATACGCAGTATTTT. Amino acids: CASSKQGGSTDTQYF. This chain uses TRBV2 with TRBJ2-3; possibly TRBD1 for D (8 bases). The V end was cut by 5 bases, the J end by 0 bases, with 12 bases between. The CDR3 is 15 residues long. The germline CDR1 and CDR2 sequences are SNHLY and FYNNEI.

J is TRBJ1-1 and V is TRBV7-8; D unclear. With 2 bases removed from V and 0 bases from J, the gap between germline ends came to 7 bases. The germline gives CDR1 SGHVS, CDR2 FQNEAQ. CDR3 length: 14 residues. CDR3 DNA sequence: TGTGCCAGCAGCTTATCCCTGTTGAACACTGAAGCTTTCTTT. This gives the protein CASSLSLLNTEAFF.